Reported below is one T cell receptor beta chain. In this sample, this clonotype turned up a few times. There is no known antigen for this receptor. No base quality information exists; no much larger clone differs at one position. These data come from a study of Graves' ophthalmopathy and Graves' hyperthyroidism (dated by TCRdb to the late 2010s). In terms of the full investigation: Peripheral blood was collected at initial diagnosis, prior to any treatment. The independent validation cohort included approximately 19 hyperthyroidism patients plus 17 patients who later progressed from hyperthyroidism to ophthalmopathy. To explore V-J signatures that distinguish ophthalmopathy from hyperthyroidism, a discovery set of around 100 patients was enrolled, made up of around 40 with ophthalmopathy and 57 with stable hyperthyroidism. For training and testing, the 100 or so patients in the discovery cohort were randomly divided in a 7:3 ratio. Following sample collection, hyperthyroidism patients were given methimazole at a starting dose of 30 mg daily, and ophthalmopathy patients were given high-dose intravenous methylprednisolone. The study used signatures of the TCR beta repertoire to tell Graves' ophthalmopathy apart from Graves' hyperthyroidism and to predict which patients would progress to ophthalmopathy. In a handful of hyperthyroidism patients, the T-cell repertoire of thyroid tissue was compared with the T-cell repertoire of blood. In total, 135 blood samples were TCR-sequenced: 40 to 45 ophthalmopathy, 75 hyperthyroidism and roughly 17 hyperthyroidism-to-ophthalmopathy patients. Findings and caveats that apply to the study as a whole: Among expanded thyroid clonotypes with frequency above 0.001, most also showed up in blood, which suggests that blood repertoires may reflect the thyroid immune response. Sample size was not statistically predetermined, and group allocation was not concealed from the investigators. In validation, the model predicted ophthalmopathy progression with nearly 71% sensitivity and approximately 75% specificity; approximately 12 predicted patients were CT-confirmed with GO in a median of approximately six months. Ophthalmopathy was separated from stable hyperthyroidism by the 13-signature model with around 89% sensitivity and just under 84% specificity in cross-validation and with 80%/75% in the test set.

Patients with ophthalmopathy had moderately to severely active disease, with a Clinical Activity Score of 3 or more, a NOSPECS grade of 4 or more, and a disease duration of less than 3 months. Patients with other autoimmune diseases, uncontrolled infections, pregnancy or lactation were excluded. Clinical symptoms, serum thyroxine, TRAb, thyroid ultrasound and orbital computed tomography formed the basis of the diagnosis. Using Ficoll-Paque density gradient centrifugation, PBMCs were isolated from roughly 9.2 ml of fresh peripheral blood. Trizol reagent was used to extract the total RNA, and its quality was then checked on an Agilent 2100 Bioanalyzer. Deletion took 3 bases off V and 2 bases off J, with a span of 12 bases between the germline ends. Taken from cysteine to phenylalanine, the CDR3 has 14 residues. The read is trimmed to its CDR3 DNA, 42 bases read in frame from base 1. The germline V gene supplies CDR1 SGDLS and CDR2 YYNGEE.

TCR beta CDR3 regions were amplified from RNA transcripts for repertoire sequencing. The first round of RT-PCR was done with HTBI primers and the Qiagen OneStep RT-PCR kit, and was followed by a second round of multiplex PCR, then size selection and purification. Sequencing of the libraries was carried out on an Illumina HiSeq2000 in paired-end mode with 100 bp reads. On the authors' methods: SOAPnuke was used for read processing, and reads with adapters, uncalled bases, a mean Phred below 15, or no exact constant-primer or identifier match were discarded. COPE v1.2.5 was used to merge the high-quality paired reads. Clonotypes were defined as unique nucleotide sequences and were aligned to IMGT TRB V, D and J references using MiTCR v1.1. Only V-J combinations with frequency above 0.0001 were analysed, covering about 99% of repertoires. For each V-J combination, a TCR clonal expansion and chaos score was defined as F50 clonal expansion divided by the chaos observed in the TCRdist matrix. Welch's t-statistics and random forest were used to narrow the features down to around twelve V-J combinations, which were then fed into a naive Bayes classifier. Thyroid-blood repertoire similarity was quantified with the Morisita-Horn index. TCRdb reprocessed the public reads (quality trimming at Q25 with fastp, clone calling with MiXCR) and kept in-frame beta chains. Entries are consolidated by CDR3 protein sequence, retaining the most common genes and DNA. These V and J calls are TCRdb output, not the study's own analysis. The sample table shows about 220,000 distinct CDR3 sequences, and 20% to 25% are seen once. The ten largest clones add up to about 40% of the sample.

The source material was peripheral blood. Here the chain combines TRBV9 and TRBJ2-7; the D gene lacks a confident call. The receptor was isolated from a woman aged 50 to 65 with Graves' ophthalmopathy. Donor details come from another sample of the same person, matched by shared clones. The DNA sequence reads TGTGCCAGCAGCGGGCCGGGTCTTCCCTACGAGCAGTACTTC. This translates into CASSGPGLPYEQYF.